This T cell receptor (beta chain) was documented in a study of OX40 agonist ivuxolimab in advanced cancers. Findings and limits, study-wide: On average, CD8+ T cells had more expanded clones than CD4+. Certain nonresponders additionally had low normalized T-cell clonal expansion. Clonal expansion from baseline to week 6 occurred in both CD4+ and CD8+ T cells.

As regards this clone: The antigen is not known.

The CDR3 covers 18 residues. Germline CDR1 reads ENHRY; CDR2 reads SYGVKD. V trimming: 2 bases; J trimming: 5 bases; junction bases outside the gene matches: 10. Sequencing was performed with immunoSEQ multiplex PCR; in TCRdb, only in-frame clones are kept and a portion is missing. Of roughly 110,000 clones in the sample, about nine tenths were seen once. The TCR originated in an adult with an advanced solid tumor such as melanoma, head and neck, liver or kidney cancer. The sequencing here drew on CD4+ or CD8+ T cells sorted from blood, taken in a trial of the OX40 agonist ivuxolimab. The rearrangement links TRBV10-3 to TRBJ1-5; the match to TRBD1 covers 12 bases. The CDR3 nucleotides are TGTGCCATCAGTGAGAGGGGACAGGGGGCGATTGGGGATCAGCCCCAGCATTTT. It codes for CAISERGQGAIGDQPQHF.